This T cell receptor beta chain was identified during a study of T cell responses to AZD1222 COVID-19 vaccine. Study summary: The analysis combined second doses at about 4 or about 12 weeks. Study-level results: Seropositivity was recorded at baseline in only a handful of AZD1222 recipients. Repertoire sampling happened only post peak T cell response.

The CDR3 has 16 residues. With V trimmed by 1 base and J by 10 bases, 8 bases remained unmatched. Germline-derived CDR1 and CDR2 are SGHTA and FQGNSA. Generated by immunoSEQ multiplex PCR, the TCRdb table keeps only in-frame clones and is missing some. Among some 150,000 clones, roughly 90% were seen once, and the ten largest hold 2.5% to 3.5%. Of note for this clone: Its antigen is not identified.

The sample here was peripheral blood, taken on day 0 of AZD1222 vaccination. This chain links TRBV7-2 with TRBJ2-1; 12 bases fit TRBD1. This receptor was identified in an adult in good health. In nucleotides, the CDR3 is TGTGCCAGCAGCTTAGTCTCGGGACAGGGGGCACGGGAGCAGTTCTTC. Translating gives CASSLVSGQGAREQFF.